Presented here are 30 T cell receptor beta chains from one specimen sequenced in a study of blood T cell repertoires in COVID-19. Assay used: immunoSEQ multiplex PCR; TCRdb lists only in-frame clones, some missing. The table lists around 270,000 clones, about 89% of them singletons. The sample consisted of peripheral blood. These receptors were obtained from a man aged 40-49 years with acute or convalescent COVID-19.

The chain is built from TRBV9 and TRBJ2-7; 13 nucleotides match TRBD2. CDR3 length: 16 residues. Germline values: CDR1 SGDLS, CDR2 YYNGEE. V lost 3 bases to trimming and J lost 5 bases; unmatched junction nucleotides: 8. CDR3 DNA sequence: TGTGCCAGCAGCGCTGGGGGACTAGCGGGGACCGACGAGCAGTACTTC. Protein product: CASSAGGLAGTDEQYF.

The CDR3 here is CASSLAGAGVKQYF. CDR3 in DNA: TGTGCCAGCAGCTTAGCAGGAGCGGGGGTCAAGCAGTATTTT. The chain has TRBV7-2 and TRBJ2-3; 8 positions match TRBD2. Per germline, CDR1 SGHTA and CDR2 FQGNSA. The V and J ends lost 0 bases and 11 bases, in that order; junction bases with no gene match: 7. The CDR3 runs to 14 residues.

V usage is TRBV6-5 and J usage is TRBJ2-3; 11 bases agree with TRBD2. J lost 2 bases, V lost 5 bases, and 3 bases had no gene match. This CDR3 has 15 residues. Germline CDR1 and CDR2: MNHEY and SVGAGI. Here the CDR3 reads CASSPGLAVTDTQYF. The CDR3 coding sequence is TGTGCCAGCAGTCCGGGACTAGCGGTCACAGATACGCAGTATTTT.

In nucleotides, the CDR3 is TGTGCCAGCAGCGAATGGGACAGTGCAAGGCCCCAGCATTTT. Protein sequence: CASSEWDSARPQHF. This chain joins TRBV9 and TRBJ1-5; 7 positions match TRBD1. Unmatched junction bases numbered 9, after V lost 3 bases and J lost 9 bases. The length of the CDR3 is 14 residues. Germline-derived CDR1 and CDR2 are SGDLS and YYNGEE.

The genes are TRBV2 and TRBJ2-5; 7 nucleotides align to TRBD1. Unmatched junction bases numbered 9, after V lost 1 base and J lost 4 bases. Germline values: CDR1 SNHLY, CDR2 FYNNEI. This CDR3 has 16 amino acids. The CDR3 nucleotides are TGTGCCAGCAGTGAAGTCGCGACAGGGAATGGAGAGACCCAGTACTTC. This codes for CASSEVATGNGETQYF.

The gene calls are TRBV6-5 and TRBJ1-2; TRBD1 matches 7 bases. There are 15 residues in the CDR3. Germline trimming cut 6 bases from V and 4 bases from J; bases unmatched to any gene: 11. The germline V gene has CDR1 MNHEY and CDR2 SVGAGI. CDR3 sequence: CASRETLTGAYGYTF. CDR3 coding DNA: TGTGCCAGCAGGGAGACCTTAACAGGGGCCTATGGCTACACCTTC.

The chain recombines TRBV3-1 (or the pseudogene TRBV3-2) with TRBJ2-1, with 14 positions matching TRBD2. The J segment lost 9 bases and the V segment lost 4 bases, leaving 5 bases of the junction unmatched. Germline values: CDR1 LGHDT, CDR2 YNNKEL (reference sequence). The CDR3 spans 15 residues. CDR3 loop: CASSPGLAGVGEQFF. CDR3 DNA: TGTGCCAGCAGCCCGGGACTAGCGGGGGTCGGTGAGCAGTTCTTC.

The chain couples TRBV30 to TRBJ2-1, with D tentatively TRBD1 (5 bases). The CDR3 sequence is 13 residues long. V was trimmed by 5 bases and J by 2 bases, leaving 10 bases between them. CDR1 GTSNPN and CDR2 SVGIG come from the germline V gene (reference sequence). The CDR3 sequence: CAWARQPYNEQFF. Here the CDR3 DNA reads TGTGCCTGGGCCAGACAGCCCTACAATGAGCAGTTCTTC.

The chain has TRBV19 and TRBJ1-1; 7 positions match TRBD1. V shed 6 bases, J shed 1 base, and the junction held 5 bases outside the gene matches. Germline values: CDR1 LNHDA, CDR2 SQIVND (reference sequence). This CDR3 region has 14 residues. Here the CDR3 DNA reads TGTGCCAGTAGGTTTGACAGGGAGAACACTGAAGCTTTCTTT. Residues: CASRFDRENTEAFF.

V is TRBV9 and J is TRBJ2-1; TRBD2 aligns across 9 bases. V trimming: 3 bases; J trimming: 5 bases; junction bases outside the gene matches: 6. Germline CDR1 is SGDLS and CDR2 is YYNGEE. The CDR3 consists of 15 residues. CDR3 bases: TGTGCCAGCAGCGCCTTGACTAGCGGTGACAATGAGCAGTTCTTC. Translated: CASSALTSGDNEQFF.

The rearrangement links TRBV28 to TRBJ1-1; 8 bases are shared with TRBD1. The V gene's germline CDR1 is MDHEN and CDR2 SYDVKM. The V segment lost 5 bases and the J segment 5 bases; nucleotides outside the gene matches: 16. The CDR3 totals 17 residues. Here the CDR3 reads CASSPYGTGGERTEAFF. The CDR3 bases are TGTGCCAGCAGTCCTTACGGGACAGGAGGAGAAAGGACTGAAGCTTTCTTT.

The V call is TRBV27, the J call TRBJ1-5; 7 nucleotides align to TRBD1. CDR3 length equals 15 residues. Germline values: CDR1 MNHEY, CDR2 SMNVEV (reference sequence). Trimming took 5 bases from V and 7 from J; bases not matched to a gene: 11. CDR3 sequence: CASSALTGFYQPQHF. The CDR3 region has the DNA TGTGCCAGCAGTGCGCTGACAGGGTTTTACCAGCCCCAGCATTTT.

The CDR3 loop is CASSLDRGKLFF. The DNA for the CDR3 is TGTGCCAGCAGTTTAGACAGGGGAAAACTGTTTTTT. The V and J genes are TRBV6-2 or TRBV6-3 and TRBJ1-4; 8 nucleotides agree with TRBD1. The CDR3 length is 12 residues. CDR1 and CDR2 (germline): MNHEY, SVGEGT. V was pared by 4 bases and J by 10 bases, with 2 bases of the junction left unmatched.

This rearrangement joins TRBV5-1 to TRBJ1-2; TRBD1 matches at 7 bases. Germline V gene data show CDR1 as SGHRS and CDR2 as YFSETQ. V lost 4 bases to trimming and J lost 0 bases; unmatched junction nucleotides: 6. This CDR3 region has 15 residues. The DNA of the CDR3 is TGCGCCAGCAGCCCCAACAGGGGCCCTAACTATGGCTACACCTTC. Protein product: CASSPNRGPNYGYTF. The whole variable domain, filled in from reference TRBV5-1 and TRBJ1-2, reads KAGVTQTPRYLIKTRGQQVTLSCSPISGHRSVSWYQQTPGQGLQFLFEYFSETQRNKGNFPGRFSGRQFSNSRSEMNVSTLELGDSALYLCASSPNRGPNYGYTFGSGTRLTVV.

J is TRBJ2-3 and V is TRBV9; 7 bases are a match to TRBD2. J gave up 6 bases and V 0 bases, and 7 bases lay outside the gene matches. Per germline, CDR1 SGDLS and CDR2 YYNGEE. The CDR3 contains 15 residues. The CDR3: CASSVVSGAFDTQYF. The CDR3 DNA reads TGTGCCAGCAGCGTAGTGAGCGGGGCGTTTGATACGCAGTATTTT.

CDR3 protein: CASGLGSNQPQHF. CDR3 in DNA: TGTGCTAGTGGTCTCGGGTCGAATCAGCCCCAGCATTTT. This rearrangement joins TRBV12-5 to TRBJ1-5; D remains ambiguous. From germline, CDR1 is LGHNT and CDR2 FRNRAP. The CDR3 totals 13 residues. V lost 5 bases and J 4 bases, leaving 9 bases between the germline ends.

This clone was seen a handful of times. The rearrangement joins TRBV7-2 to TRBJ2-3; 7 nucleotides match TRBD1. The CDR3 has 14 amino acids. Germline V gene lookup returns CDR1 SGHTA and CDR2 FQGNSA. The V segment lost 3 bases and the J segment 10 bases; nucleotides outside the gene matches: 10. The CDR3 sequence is CASSFSTQGEAQYF. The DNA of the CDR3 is TGTGCCAGCAGCTTCTCCACCCAGGGGGAAGCGCAGTATTTT.

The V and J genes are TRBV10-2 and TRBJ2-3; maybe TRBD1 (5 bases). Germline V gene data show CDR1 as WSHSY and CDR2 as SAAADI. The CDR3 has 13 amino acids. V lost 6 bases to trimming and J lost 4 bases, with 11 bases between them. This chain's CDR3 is CASRVQGADTQYF. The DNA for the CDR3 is TGCGCCAGCAGGGTGCAGGGCGCAGATACGCAGTATTTT.

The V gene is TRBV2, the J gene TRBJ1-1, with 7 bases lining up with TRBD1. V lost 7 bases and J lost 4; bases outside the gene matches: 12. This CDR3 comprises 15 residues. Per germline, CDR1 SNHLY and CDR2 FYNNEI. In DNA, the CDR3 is TGTGCCAGCATTCAGGGGACAGTAAGGGGCACTGAAGCTTTCTTT. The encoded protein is CASIQGTVRGTEAFF.

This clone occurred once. CDR3 coding DNA: TGTGCCAGCAGTTTGGACAGGGGAACCACCGGGGAGCTGTTTTTT. It encodes CASSLDRGTTGELFF. V is TRBV2 and J is TRBJ2-2, with 9 bases fitting TRBD1. V was clipped by 5 bases and J by 4 bases; unmatched bases: 5. Germline loops: CDR1 SNHLY, CDR2 FYNNEI. The CDR3 spans 15 residues.

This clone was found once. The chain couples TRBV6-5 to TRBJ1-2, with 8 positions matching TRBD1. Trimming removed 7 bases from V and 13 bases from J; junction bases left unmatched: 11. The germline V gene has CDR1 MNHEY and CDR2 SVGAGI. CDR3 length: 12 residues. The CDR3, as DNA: TGTGCCAGCAAAGGGACAGGAATATTTTCCACCTTC. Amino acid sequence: CASKGTGIFSTF.

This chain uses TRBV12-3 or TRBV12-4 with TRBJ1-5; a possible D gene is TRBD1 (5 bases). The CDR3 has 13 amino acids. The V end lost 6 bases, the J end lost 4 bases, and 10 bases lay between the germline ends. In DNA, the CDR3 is TGTGCCAGCAGGGGGCGCGAAAATCAGCCCCAGCATTTT. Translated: CASRGRENQPQHF.

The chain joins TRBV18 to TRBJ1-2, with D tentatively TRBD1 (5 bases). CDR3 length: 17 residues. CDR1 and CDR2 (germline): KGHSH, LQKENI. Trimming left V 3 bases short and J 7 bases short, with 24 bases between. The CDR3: CASSPNRDAGSSGGYTF. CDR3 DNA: TGTGCCAGCTCACCGAACCGGGACGCGGGGTCCAGCGGTGGCTACACCTTC.

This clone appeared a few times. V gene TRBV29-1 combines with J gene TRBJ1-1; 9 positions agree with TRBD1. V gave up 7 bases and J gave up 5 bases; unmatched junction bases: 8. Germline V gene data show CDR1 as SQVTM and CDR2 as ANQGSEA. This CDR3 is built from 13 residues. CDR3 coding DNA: TGCAGCGCCACCGGGACAGGGAGGACTGAAGCTTTCTTT. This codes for CSATGTGRTEAFF.

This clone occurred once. The CDR3 protein is CASSLVGGGTYNEQFF. DNA for the CDR3: TGTGCCAGCAGCTTAGTGGGCGGGGGCACCTACAATGAGCAGTTCTTC. The chain links TRBV11-3 to TRBJ2-1; the D gene is possibly TRBD2 (7 bases). The CDR3 runs to 16 residues. The germline V gene encodes CDR1 SGHNT and CDR2 YENEEA. Between the trimmed V and J ends, which lost 1 base and 2 bases, there was a span of 12 bases.

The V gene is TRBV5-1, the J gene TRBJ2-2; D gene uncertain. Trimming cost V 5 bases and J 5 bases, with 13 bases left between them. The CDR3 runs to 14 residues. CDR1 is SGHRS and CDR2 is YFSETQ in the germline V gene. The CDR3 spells CASRNPGWTGELFF. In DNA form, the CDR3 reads TGCGCCAGCAGGAATCCCGGGTGGACCGGGGAGCTGTTTTTT.

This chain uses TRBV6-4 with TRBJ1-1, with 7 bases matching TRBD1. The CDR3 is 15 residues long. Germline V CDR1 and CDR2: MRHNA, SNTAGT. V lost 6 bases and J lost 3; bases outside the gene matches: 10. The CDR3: CASRRRGGADTEAFF. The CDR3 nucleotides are TGTGCCAGCAGACGACGAGGGGGCGCGGACACTGAAGCTTTCTTT.

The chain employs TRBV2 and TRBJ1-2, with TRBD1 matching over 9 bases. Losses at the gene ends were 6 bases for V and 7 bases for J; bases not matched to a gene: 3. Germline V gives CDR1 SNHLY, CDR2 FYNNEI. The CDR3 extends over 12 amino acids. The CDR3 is CASSGQGFGYTF. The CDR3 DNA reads TGTGCCAGCAGCGGACAGGGGTTTGGCTACACCTTC.

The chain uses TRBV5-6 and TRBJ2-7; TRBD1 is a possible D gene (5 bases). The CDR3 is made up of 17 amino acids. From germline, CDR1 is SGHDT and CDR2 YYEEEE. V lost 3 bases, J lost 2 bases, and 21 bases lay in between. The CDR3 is CASSSPGRPVPTYEQYF. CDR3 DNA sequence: TGTGCCAGCAGCTCCCCAGGGCGCCCAGTCCCCACCTACGAGCAGTACTTC.

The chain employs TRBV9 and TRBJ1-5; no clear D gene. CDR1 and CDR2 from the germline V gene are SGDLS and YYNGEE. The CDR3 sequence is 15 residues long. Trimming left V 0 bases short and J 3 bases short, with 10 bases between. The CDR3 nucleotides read TGTGCCAGCAGCGTAGCTGCAGGCCCCAATCAGCCCCAGCATTTT. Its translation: CASSVAAGPNQPQHF.